These T cell receptor beta chains were read from a single sample in a study of blood T cell repertoires in COVID-19. The method was immunoSEQ multiplex PCR; TCRdb's version includes in-frame clones alone and lacks a portion of them. Found here are over 400,000 clones, approximately 85% of them singletons; the top ten hold under 4%. The sequenced sample was peripheral blood. All receptors come from a human donor in a cohort sampled during active COVID-19. CDR3s include the opening cysteine and the closing phenylalanine or tryptophan. D genes are given only for firm matches. Clone size is stated in some rows and not others, as once, few, many or a class when expanded.

d_call,clone_size,v_call,j_call,cdr3_aa,cdr3_nt
.,.,TRBV7-2,TRBJ2-1,CASSLSGFSYNEQFF,TGTGCCAGCAGCCTTAGCGGATTCTCCTACAATGAGCAGTTCTTC
TRBD1,.,TRBV9,TRBJ1-1,CASSVEGQGRDTEAFF,TGTGCCAGCAGCGTAGAGGGACAGGGGAGGGACACTGAAGCTTTCTTT
.,.,TRBV19,TRBJ1-5,CASRDTNQPQHF,TGTGCCAGTAGGGACACCAATCAGCCCCAGCATTTT
TRBD2,.,TRBV5-6,TRBJ2-7,CASSLETGLGVYEQYF,TGTGCCAGCAGCTTGGAAACGGGACTAGGGGTATACGAGCAGTACTTC
TRBD1,once,TRBV28,TRBJ2-2,CASRDRGLSGELFF,TGTGCCAGCAGGGACAGGGGATTAAGCGGGGAGCTGTTTTTT
.,.,TRBV5-6,TRBJ1-2,CASSWAREGGYTF,TGTGCCAGCAGCTGGGCCAGGGAAGGTGGCTACACCTTC
TRBD1,once,TRBV7-2,TRBJ1-5,CASSPGGGRGRDQPQHF,TGTGCCAGCAGCCCGGGTGGAGGCAGGGGGCGGGATCAGCCCCAGCATTTT
.,.,TRBV3-1/TRBV3-2,TRBJ1-5,CASSQGLGGHNQPQHF,TGTGCCAGCAGCCAGGGACTGGGAGGGCACAATCAGCCCCAGCATTTT
TRBD1,.,TRBV6-5,TRBJ2-6,CASRIDRAGANVLTF,TGTGCCAGCAGAATAGACAGGGCTGGGGCCAACGTCCTGACTTTC
TRBD2,.,TRBV6-4,TRBJ2-3,CASSRSGIGTDTQYF,TGTGCCAGCAGTCGTAGCGGGATTGGCACAGATACGCAGTATTTT
TRBD1,.,TRBV5-4,TRBJ1-3,CASSPDRGSGNTIYF,TGTGCCAGCAGCCCGGACAGGGGCTCTGGAAACACCATATATTTT
TRBD1,.,TRBV7-3,TRBJ2-1,CASSISGTGSGNEQFF,TGTGCCAGCAGCATCTCAGGGACAGGGTCCGGGAATGAGCAGTTCTTC
TRBD2,few,TRBV2,TRBJ2-1,CASNRASGILNEQFF,TGTGCCAGCAACCGAGCTAGCGGGATTTTGAATGAGCAGTTCTTC
TRBD2,.,TRBV4-3,TRBJ2-2,CASSQEAGYTGELFF,TGCGCCAGCAGCCAAGAAGCGGGATACACCGGGGAGCTGTTTTTT
TRBD2,.,TRBV5-1,TRBJ2-3,CASSLEVSGTGADTQYF,TGCGCCAGCAGCTTGGAGGTTAGCGGGACTGGGGCAGATACGCAGTATTTT
TRBD1,.,TRBV7-9,TRBJ2-3,CASSQGQNPTDTQYF,TGTGCCAGCAGCCAGGGACAGAACCCCACAGATACGCAGTATTTT
TRBD1,.,TRBV24-1,TRBJ2-2,CATSDGQGVKAGELFF,TGTGCCACCAGTGACGGACAGGGGGTCAAGGCCGGGGAGCTGTTTTTT
.,.,TRBV19,TRBJ2-5,CASSIGNQETQYF,TGTGCCAGTAGTATAGGTAACCAAGAGACCCAGTACTTC
.,.,TRBV11-3,TRBJ2-3,CASSLGRGAIDTQYF,TGTGCCAGCAGCTTAGGTCGCGGGGCTATAGATACGCAGTATTTT
.,.,TRBV19,TRBJ1-1,CASSNSRNTEAFF,TGTGCCAGTAGTAACAGCCGGAACACTGAAGCTTTCTTT
TRBD2,.,TRBV6-4,TRBJ2-1,CASSGLAGVSEQFF,TGTGCCAGCAGTGGACTAGCGGGAGTAAGTGAGCAGTTCTTC
TRBD1,.,TRBV19,TRBJ1-6,CASSIDIRGQGELSGNSPLHF,TGTGCCAGTAGTATAGATATTCGCGGACAGGGGGAACTCTCGGGGAATTCACCCCTCCACTTT
TRBD2,once,TRBV19,TRBJ2-1,CASAGEGAYNEQFF,TGTGCCAGCGCGGGAGAAGGAGCCTACAATGAGCAGTTCTTC
.,.,TRBV12-5,TRBJ2-7,CASGLVGLKGEQYF,TGTGCTAGTGGTTTGGTGGGTCTGAAGGGGGAGCAGTACTTC
.,.,TRBV18,TRBJ2-3,CASSRYGSGSDTQYF,TGTGCCAGCTCACGGTACGGGAGTGGCTCAGATACGCAGTATTTT
.,.,TRBV3-1/TRBV3-2,TRBJ2-3,CASSHSNRGDTQYF,TGTGCCAGCAGCCACTCTAACCGTGGAGATACGCAGTATTTT
.,few,TRBV27,TRBJ2-7,CASSLAQGYEQYF,TGTGCCAGCAGTTTAGCGCAGGGCTACGAGCAGTACTTC
.,.,TRBV7-2,TRBJ2-3,CASSPPGVDTQYF,TGTGCCAGCAGCCCGCCCGGTGTAGATACGCAGTATTTT
.,.,TRBV19,TRBJ2-5,CASRSAGAQYPYF,TGTGCCAGTAGGTCGGCAGGGGCCCAATATCCATACTTC